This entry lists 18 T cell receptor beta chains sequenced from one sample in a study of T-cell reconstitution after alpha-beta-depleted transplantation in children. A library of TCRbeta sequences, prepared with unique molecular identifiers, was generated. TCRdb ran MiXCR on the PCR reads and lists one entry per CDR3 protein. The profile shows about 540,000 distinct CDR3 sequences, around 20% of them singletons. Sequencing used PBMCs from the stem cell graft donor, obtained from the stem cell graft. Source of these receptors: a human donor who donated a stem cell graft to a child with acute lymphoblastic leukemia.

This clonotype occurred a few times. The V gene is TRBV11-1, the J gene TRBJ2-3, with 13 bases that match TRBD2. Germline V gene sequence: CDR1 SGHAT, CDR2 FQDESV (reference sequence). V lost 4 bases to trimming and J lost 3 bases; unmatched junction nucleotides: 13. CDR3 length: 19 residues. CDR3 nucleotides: TGTGCCAGCAGCTCCCTGATGACTAGCGGGAGGACGATAACAGATACGCAGTATTTT. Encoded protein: CASSSLMTSGRTITDTQYF. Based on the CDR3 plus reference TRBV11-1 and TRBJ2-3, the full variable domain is EAEVAQSPRYKITEKSQAVAFWCDPISGHATLYWYRQILGQGPELLVQFQDESVVDDSQLPKDRFSAERLKGVDSTLKIQPAELGDSAMYLCASSSLMTSGRTITDTQYFGPGTRLTVL.

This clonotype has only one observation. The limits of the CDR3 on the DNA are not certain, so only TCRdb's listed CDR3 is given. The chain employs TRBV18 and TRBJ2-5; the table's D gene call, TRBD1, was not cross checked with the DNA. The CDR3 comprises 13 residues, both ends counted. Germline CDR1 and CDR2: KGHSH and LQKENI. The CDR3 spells CASTSGFGETQYF.

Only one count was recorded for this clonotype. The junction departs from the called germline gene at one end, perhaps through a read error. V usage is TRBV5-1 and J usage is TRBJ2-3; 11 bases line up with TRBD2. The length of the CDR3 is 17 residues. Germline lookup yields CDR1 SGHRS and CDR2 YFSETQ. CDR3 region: CASRLAGTSGYTDTQYF. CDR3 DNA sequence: TGCGCCAGCAGGTTGGCCGGGACTAGCGGCTACACAGATACGCAGTATTTT.

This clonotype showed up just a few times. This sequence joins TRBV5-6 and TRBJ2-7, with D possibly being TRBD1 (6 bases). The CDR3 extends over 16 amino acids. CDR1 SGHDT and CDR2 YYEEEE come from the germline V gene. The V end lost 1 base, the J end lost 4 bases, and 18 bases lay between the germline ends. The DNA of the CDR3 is TGTGCCAGCAGCTTGTTGGAGCACAGGGTTCGATACGAGCAGTACTTC. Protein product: CASSLLEHRVRYEQYF.

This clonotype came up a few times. The CDR3 sequence: CASRGLVFAGNTIYF. For the CDR3, the DNA is TGCGCCAGCAGAGGGTTGGTCTTCGCTGGAAACACCATATATTTT. This sequence joins TRBV4-1 and TRBJ1-3; D ambiguous. The CDR3 covers 15 residues. Germline V gene data show CDR1 as MGHRA and CDR2 as YSYEKL. The V end was cut by 6 bases, the J end by 2 bases, with 14 bases between.

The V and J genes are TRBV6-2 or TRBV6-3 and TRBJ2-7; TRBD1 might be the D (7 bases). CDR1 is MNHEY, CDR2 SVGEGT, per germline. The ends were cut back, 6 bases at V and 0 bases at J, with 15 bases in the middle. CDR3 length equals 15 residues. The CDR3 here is CASRGLGTASYEQYF. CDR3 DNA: TGTGCCAGCAGGGGACTCGGGACAGCCTCCTACGAGCAGTACTTC.

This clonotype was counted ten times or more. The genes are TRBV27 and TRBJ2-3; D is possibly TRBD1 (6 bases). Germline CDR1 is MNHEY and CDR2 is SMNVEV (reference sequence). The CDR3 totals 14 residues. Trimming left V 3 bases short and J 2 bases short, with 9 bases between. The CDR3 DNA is TGTGCCAGCAGTTTGGCAGGGGACACAGATACGCAGTATTTT. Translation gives CASSLAGDTDTQYF.

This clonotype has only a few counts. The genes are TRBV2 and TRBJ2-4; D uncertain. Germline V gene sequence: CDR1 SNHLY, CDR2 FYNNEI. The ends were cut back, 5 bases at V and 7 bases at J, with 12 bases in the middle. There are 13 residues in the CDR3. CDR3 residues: CASSTNLWNIQYF. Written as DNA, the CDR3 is TGTGCCAGCAGTACCAACCTCTGGAACATTCAGTACTTC.

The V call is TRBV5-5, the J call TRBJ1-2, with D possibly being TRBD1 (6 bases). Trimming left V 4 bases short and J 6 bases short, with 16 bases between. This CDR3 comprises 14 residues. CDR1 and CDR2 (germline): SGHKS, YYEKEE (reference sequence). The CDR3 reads CASSVIGGANGYTF. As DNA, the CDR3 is TGTGCCAGCAGCGTAATTGGGGGGGCAAATGGCTACACCTTC.

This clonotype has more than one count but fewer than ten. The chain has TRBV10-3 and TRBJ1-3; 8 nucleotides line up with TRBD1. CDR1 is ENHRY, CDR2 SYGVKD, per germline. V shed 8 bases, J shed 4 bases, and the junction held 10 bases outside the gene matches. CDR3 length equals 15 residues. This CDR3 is CAIRGGQGAGNTIYF. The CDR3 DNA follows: TGTGCCATCCGGGGAGGGCAGGGGGCCGGAAACACCATATATTTT.

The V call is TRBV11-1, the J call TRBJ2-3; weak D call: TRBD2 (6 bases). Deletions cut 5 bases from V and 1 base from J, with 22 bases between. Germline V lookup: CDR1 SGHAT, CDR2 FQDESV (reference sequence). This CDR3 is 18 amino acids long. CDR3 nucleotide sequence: TGTGCCAGCAGCCCGCGGGGCAGCGGTCTTTTCGGCACAGATACGCAGTATTTT. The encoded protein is CASSPRGSGLFGTDTQYF.

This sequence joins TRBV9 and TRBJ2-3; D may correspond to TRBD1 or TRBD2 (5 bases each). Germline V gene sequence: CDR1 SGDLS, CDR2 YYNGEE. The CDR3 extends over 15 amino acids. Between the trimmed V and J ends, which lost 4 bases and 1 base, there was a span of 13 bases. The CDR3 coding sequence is TGTGCCAGCAGCCGGGAAGGGGTGGGCACAGATACGCAGTATTTT. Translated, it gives CASSREGVGTDTQYF.

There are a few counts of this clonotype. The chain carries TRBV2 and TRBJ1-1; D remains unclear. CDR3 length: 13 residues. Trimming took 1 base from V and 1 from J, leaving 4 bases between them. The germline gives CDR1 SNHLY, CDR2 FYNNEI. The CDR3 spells CASSEDWNTEAFF. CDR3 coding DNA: TGTGCCAGCAGTGAAGACTGGAACACTGAAGCTTTCTTT.

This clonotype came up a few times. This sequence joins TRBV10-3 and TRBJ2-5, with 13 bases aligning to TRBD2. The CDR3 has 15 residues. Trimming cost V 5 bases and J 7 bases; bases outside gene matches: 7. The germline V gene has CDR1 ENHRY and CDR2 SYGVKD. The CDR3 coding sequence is TGTGCCATCAGTACCGGACTAGCGGGAGCGGGGACCCAGTACTTC. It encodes CAISTGLAGAGTQYF.

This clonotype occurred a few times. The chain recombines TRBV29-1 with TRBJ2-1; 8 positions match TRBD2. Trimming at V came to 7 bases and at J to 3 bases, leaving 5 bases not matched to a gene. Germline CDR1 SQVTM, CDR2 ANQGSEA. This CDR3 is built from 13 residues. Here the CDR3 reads CSARLALYNEQFF. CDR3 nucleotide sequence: TGCAGCGCCAGACTAGCGCTCTACAATGAGCAGTTCTTC.

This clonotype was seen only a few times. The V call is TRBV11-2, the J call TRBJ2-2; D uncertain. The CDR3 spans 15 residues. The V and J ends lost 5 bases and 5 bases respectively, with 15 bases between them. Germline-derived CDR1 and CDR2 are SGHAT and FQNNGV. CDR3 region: CASSPSPSSTGELFF. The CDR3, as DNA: TGTGCCAGCAGCCCCAGCCCTAGTTCTACCGGGGAGCTGTTTTTT.

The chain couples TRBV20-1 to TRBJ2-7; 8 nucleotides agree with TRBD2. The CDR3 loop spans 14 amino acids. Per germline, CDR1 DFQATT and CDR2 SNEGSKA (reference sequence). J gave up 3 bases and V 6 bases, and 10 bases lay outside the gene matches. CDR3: CSASRTSSNYEQYF. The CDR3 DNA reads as TGCAGTGCATCACGGACTAGCAGCAACTACGAGCAGTACTTC.

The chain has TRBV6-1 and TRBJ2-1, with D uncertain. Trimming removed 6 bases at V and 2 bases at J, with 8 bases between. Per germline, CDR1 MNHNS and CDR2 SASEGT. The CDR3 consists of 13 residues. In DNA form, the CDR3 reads TGTGCCAGCAGCCGCCACACCTACAATGAGCAGTTCTTC. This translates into CASSRHTYNEQFF.